This T cell receptor (beta chain) was retrieved from a study of cytomegalovirus exposure and HLA in healthy donors. Study results and limitations: Rates of TCR association differed by HLA locus in a later analysis, with DRB1 highest and HLA-C lowest.

The primer mix had 60 Vbeta and 13 Jbeta primers. The assay was immunoSEQ multiplex PCR, and TCRdb's table has in-frame clones only and misses some. The repertoire holds 90,000 to 120,000 clones, with 81% as singletons. Comment on this clone: No antigen is known for it.

Input material: PBMCs. The sequence was collected from a man aged 25-45 years in good health and CMV-seronegative.

CDR3 nucleotide sequence: TGCAGCGTTGAAGATCCCGGGACAGGGTATGGCTACACCTTC. Translation: CSVEDPGTGYGYTF. V usage is TRBV29-1 and J usage is TRBJ1-2; 9 nucleotides align to TRBD1. The J segment lost 5 bases and the V segment lost 0 bases, leaving 4 bases of the junction unmatched. CDR3 length: 14 residues. Germline-derived CDR1 and CDR2 are SQVTM and ANQGSEA.